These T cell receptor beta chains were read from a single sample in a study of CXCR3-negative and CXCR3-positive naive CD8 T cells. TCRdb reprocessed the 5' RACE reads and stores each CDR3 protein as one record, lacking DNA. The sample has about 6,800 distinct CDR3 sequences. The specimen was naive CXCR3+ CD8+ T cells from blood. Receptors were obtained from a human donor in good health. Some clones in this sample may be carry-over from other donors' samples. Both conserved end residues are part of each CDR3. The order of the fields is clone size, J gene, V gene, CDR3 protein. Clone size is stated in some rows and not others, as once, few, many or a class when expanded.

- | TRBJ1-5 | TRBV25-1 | CASSGEAENQPQHF
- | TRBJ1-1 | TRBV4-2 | CASSQAQGSEAFF
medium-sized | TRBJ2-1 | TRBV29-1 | CSVDGGRARNEQFF
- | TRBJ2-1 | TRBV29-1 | CSVTSGRYNEQFF
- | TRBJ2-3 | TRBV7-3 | CASSHTGDTQYF
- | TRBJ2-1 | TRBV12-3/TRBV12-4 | CASSFSSGVYNEQFF
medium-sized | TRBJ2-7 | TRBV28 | CASSPYPLTGGTYEQYF
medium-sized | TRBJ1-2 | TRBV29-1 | CSVEVGGGGYTF
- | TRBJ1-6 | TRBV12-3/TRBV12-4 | CASSLGGYSPLHF
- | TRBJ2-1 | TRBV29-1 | CSVPGLAGASSYNEQFF
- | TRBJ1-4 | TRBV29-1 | CSAYGSRNEKLFF
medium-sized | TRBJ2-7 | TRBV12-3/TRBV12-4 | CASSPRDRAYEQYF
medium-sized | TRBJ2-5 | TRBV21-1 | CASSKSGLIPETQYF
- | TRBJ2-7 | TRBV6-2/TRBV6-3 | CASIGRSYEQYF
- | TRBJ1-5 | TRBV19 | CASSRVYSNQPQHF
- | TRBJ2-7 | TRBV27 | CASSLMGAYEQYF
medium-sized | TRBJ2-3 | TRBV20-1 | CSAREEGGTDTQYF
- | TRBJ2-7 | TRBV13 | CASRSLRQGAYEQYF
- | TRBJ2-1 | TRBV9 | CASRPTPGTSGVNEQFF
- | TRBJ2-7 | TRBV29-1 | CSVGGGQSSYEQYF
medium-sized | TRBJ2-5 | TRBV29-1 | CSVGLAGSQETQYF
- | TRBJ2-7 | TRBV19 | CASSDYGGSYEQYF
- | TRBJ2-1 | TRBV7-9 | CASSSTVNEQFF
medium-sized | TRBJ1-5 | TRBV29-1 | CSVQGDSNQPQHF
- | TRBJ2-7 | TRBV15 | CATSPSLAGSSYEQYF
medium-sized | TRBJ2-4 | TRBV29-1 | CSVEDPKWADAKNIQYF
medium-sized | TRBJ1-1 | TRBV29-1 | CSADMTTEAFF
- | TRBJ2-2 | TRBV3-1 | CASSFGLYGELFF
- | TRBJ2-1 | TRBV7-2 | CASSFLVVNEQFF
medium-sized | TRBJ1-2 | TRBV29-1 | CSVEDVDSNYGYTF
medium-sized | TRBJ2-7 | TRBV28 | CASSLRYGTGVSYEQYF
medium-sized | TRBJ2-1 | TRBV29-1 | CSVDDGGPYNEQFF
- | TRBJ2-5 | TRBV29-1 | CSVDEDGVHAPETQYF
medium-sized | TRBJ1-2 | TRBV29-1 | CSVVGDDYGYTF
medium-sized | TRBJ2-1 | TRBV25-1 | CASSEEDQNEQFF
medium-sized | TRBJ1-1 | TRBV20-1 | CSASRPGQATEAFF
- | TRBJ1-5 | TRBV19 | CATAGGIGQVIFGNQPQHF
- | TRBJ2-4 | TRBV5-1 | CASSLDPGSVKNIQYF
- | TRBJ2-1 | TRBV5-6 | CASSVLGDEQFF
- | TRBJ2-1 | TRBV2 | CASGDYGSSYNEQFF
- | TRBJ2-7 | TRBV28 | CASSTIFGTSYEQYF
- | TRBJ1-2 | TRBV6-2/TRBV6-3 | CASSSDWTAGDGYTF
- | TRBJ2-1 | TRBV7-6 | CASSLKGSGQYNEQFF
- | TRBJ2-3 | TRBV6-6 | CASSQGPDTQYF
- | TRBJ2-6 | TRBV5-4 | CASSLVGAGANVLTF
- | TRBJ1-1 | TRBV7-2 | CASSVGANTEAFF
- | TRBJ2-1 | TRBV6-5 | CASSLTGLNEQFF
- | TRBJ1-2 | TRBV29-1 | CSVEGPNYGYTF
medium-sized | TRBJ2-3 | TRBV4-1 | CASSPGLASTDTQYF